This TCR beta chain was profiled in a study of response to subunit inactivated influenza vaccine. General study results and limits: Authors suggested each seasonal influenza vaccination recruits few new T cells.

This clonotype was observed a handful of times. No antigen is known for it. TCRdb re-called the RT-PCR reads with MiXCR, one entry per CDR3 protein. Of almost 600,000 distinct CDR3 sequences listed, around 13% are singletons. This CDR3 contains 15 residues. The ends were cut back, 4 bases at V and 2 bases at J, with 14 bases in the middle. Germline CDR1 and CDR2: SGHTA and FQGNSA. The receptor's source is a man aged 50-60 years who received an inactivated influenza vaccine. The V call is TRBV7-2, the J call TRBJ1-2; weak D call: TRBD1 (6 bases). Here the sequenced sample was PBMCs from blood, taken 11 to 12 days after vaccination. The CDR3 reads CASSSHGGTNYGYTF. DNA of the CDR3: TGTGCCAGCAGCTCCCACGGGGGGACAAACTATGGCTACACCTTC.